The TCR beta chain described here comes from a study of control samples from healthy donors and cancer patients. Sequencing was performed with immunoSEQ multiplex PCR; in TCRdb, only in-frame clones are kept and a portion is missing. The sample shows roughly 200,000 clones, 90% to 95% of them seen only once. The V gene's germline CDR1 is MNHNS and CDR2 SASEGT. V lost 2 bases and J 9 bases, leaving 10 bases between the germline ends. The CDR3 sequence is 13 residues long. This chain links TRBV6-1 with TRBJ2-2, with D tentatively TRBD1 or TRBD2 (5 bases each). Sequenced: blood. The source is a man aged 30-40 years in good health. The CDR3: CASSEYGGWELFF. CDR3 coding DNA: TGTGCCAGCAGTGAATATGGGGGTTGGGAGCTGTTTTTT.